This TCR beta chain derives from a study of vaccination effects on CD4 cells after COVID-19. Scientists isolated CD4+ T cells after an approximately 10-day culture period ended. The cohort was immunized with two doses of either the BNT162b2 or mRNA-1273 vaccine. On day 3 and again on day 7, half the medium was replaced with IL-2 medium. This clone appeared once. Its cognate antigen is unknown. V was shortened by 2 bases and J by 0 bases, with 5 bases between the two germline ends. In germline, CDR1 is LNHDA, CDR2 SQIVND (reference sequence). This CDR3 comprises 14 residues. Study-wide results and caveats: Only 1 of 255 vaccine-induced clones from healthy vaccinees cross-reacted with common cold coronaviruses.

Data came from immunoSEQ multiplex PCR; TCRdb stores just in-frame clones and leaves some out. The sample consists of 42,000 or so clones, 72% of them appearing once. The sequence came from a human donor who received a COVID-19 vaccine. This specimen consisted of CD4+ T cells from PBMCs cultured without peptide, obtained after COVID-19 vaccination. The gene calls are TRBV19 and TRBJ1-5; TRBD1 is a possible D gene (5 bases). CDR3 DNA: TGTGCCAGTAGTATACAGGGTAGCAATCAGCCCCAGCATTTT. It is translated as CASSIQGSNQPQHF.